This T cell receptor (beta chain) was captured in a study of blood T cell repertoires in COVID-19. Looking at the study overall: PBMCs, B-cell-depleted T cells, or T cells provided the cDNA or gDNA that made up the material.

Everyone who took part was roughly 18 to 89 years old, and they came from some 23 US areas. TCRdb's copy holds only in-frame clones and misses some; the assay was immunoSEQ multiplex PCR. The sample records under 350,000 clones, around 90% being singletons. The CDR3 totals 16 residues. V dropped 4 bases and J dropped 1 base, with 14 bases sitting between them. Germline CDR1 SGHRS, CDR2 YFSETQ. The chain employs TRBV5-1 and TRBJ2-2, with D tentatively TRBD2 (6 bases). Sequenced input: PBMCs or T cells enriched from blood (not recorded which). This clonotype was sampled from a woman in her thirties or forties who had recovered from COVID-19. The DNA of the CDR3 is TGCGCCAGCAGCCAAGTGGGGGGATTGAACACCGGGGAGCTGTTTTTT. Its protein product is CASSQVGGLNTGELFF.